These 15 T cell receptor beta chains were all obtained from the same sample, sequenced in a study of OX40 agonist ivuxolimab in advanced cancers. Profiling relied on immunoSEQ multiplex PCR, and the TCRdb table lists in-frame clones only, not all of them. The repertoire holds roughly 80,000 clones, with about 88% as singletons. The sample consisted of CD4+ or CD8+ T cells sorted from blood, taken in a trial of the OX40 agonist ivuxolimab. All receptors derive from an adult with an advanced solid tumor such as melanoma, head and neck, liver or kidney cancer.

The V call is TRBV29-1, the J call TRBJ2-3; D remains ambiguous. V gave up 4 bases and J gave up 0 bases, with 11 bases separating them. There are 14 residues in the CDR3. Germline-derived CDR1 and CDR2 are SQVTM and ANQGSEA. This CDR3 reads CSVARALSTDTQYF. CDR3 DNA: TGCAGCGTTGCCCGGGCCCTAAGCACAGATACGCAGTATTTT.

The chain combines TRBV5-6 with TRBJ1-5; perhaps TRBD1 as D (6 bases). Trimming cost V 4 bases and J 4 bases, with 9 bases left between them. The V gene's germline CDR1 is SGHDT and CDR2 YYEEEE. The CDR3 extends over 13 amino acids. The DNA of the CDR3 is TGTGCCAGCAGCCAACAGGGTAATCAGCCCCAGCATTTT. It specifies CASSQQGNQPQHF.

V gene TRBV11-2 combines with J gene TRBJ1-2; D perhaps matches TRBD1 (5 bases). This CDR3 spans 13 amino acids. Deletions cut 4 bases from V and 5 bases from J, with 11 bases between. Per germline, CDR1 SGHAT and CDR2 FQNNGV. CDR3: CASSYGGLYGYTF. CDR3 sequence (DNA): TGTGCCAGCAGCTATGGGGGACTATATGGCTACACCTTC. Variable domain in full (rest from reference TRBV11-2 and TRBJ1-2): EAGVAQSPRYKIIEKRQSVAFWCNPISGHATLYWYQQILGQGPKLLIQFQNNGVVDDSQLPKDRFSAERLKGVDSTLKIQPAKLEDSAVYLCASSYGGLYGYTFGSGTRLTVV.

A word on this clone: The same CDR3 also results from other DNA sequences found in this sample. The genes are TRBV5-1 and TRBJ2-1, with 12 nucleotides matching TRBD2. After removal of 4 bases from V and 9 bases from J, the junction contained 11 bases not matched to a gene. The CDR3 is 16 residues long. The germline V gene encodes CDR1 SGHRS and CDR2 YFSETQ. The CDR3 spells CASSLTLAGGPGEQFF. CDR3 DNA: TGCGCCAGCAGCCTAACCCTAGCGGGAGGGCCTGGTGAGCAGTTCTTC.

V and J are TRBV19 and TRBJ1-6; D is undetermined. The V gene lost 0 bases and the J gene lost 0 bases, with 12 bases spanning the gap. CDR3 length: 18 amino acids. Germline V gene data show CDR1 as LNHDA and CDR2 as SQIVND (reference sequence). CDR3 coding DNA: TGTGCCAGTAGTATAGAAATCAAGACGAGCTCCTATAATTCACCCCTCCACTTT. Its protein product is CASSIEIKTSSYNSPLHF. Full variable domain (outside the CDR3, taken from reference TRBV19 and TRBJ1-6): DGGITQSPKYLFRKEGQNVTLSCEQNLNHDAMYWYRQDPGQGLRLIYYSQIVNDFQKGDIAEGYSVSREKKESFPLTVTSAQKNPTAFYLCASSIEIKTSSYNSPLHFGNGTRLTVT.

The chain has TRBV6-5 and TRBJ2-7; D possibly corresponds to TRBD1 (6 bases). Germline loops: CDR1 MNHEY, CDR2 SVGAGI. The CDR3 contains 14 residues. The V end was cut by 5 bases, the J end by 6 bases, with 17 bases between. CDR3: CASSENRVAPEQYF. As DNA, the CDR3 is TGTGCCAGCAGTGAAAACAGGGTAGCCCCCGAGCAGTACTTC.

V is TRBV6-5 and J is TRBJ2-1; no clear D gene. The germline CDR1 and CDR2 sequences are MNHEY and SVGAGI. The CDR3 is 11 residues long. Trimming cost V 4 bases and J 12 bases, with 10 bases left between them. The CDR3 DNA follows: TGTGCCAGCAGTTCTCAGGATCGGCAGTTCTTC. It is translated as CASSSQDRQFF.

The chain has TRBV7-2 and TRBJ2-7; D may correspond to TRBD1 or TRBD2 (5 bases each). The V and J ends lost 2 bases and 0 bases respectively, with 11 bases between them. The CDR3 has 15 amino acids. CDR1 is SGHTA, CDR2 FQGNSA, per germline. This CDR3 reads CASSLNPGSSYEQYF. The CDR3 DNA sequence: TGTGCCAGCAGCTTAAATCCAGGGAGCTCCTACGAGCAGTACTTC.

The chain links TRBV9 to TRBJ2-1, with TRBD1 matching 11 bases. The CDR3 consists of 16 residues. V shed 4 bases and J 4 bases; nucleotides not matched to a gene: 7. Germline lookup yields CDR1 SGDLS and CDR2 YYNGEE. The CDR3 nucleotides read TGTGCCAGCAGCCCCCGGGACAGGGGGGGTTACAATGAGCAGTTCTTC. This encodes CASSPRDRGGYNEQFF.

V usage is TRBV10-1 and J usage is TRBJ2-2, with 9 positions matching TRBD2. The V gene end was trimmed by 5 bases and the J gene end by 5 bases; junction bases not matched to a gene: 9. Germline V gene data show CDR1 as WNHNN and CDR2 as SYGVQD (reference sequence). The CDR3 extends over 16 amino acids. The CDR3 sequence: CASSLAGLMETGELFF. In nucleotides, the CDR3 is TGCGCCAGCAGTCTAGCGGGATTAATGGAGACCGGGGAGCTGTTTTTT.

The chain combines TRBV5-4 with TRBJ2-2; 10 bases align to TRBD1. V lost 3 bases and J lost 4; bases outside the gene matches: 3. CDR1 is SGHNT, CDR2 YYREEE, per germline (reference sequence). CDR3 size: 15 residues. The CDR3 sequence is CASSWDRGGTGELFF. The DNA for the CDR3 is TGTGCCAGCAGCTGGGACAGGGGAGGCACCGGGGAGCTGTTTTTT.

The rearrangement joins TRBV2 to TRBJ2-7; the match to TRBD2 covers 8 bases. The junction had 10 bases not matched to a gene; V was cut back by 6 bases and J by 0 bases. Germline values: CDR1 SNHLY, CDR2 FYNNEI. This CDR3 has 16 residues. In nucleotides, the CDR3 is TGTGCCAGCAGGGAATCTAGCGGGCTGAGCTCCTACGAGCAGTACTTC. Amino acids: CASRESSGLSSYEQYF.

The chain carries TRBV30 and TRBJ2-3; 12 bases fit TRBD2. The CDR3 extends over 17 amino acids. Germline CDR1 is GTSNPN and CDR2 is SVGIG (reference sequence). After removal of 5 bases from V and 3 bases from J, the junction contained 12 bases not matched to a gene. CDR3 region: CAWASWRLAGDTDTQYF. The CDR3 nucleotides are TGTGCCTGGGCCTCCTGGAGACTAGCGGGAGATACAGATACGCAGTATTTT.

In this sample, this clone turned up a few times. The rearrangement joins TRBV7-2 to TRBJ2-7; 11 bases fit TRBD2. Losses at the gene ends were 5 bases for V and 2 bases for J; bases not matched to a gene: 2. The germline CDR1 and CDR2 sequences are SGHTA and FQGNSA. This CDR3 has 14 amino acids. CDR3 nucleotides: TGTGCCAGCAGCACTAGCGGGGGTACCTACGAGCAGTACTTC. Its protein product is CASSTSGGTYEQYF.

The V call is TRBV18, the J call TRBJ1-4; D is perhaps TRBD1 (6 bases). The CDR3 has 14 amino acids. CDR1 and CDR2 from the germline V gene are KGHSH and LQKENI. Trimming shortened V by 6 bases and J by 8 bases, and 16 bases separated the two germline ends. CDR3 in DNA: TGTGCCAGCTCCTACGGACAGTTCCCCGAAAAACTGTTTTTT. Translated: CASSYGQFPEKLFF.